One and the same sample provided the 12 T cell receptor beta chains below, sequenced in a study of shared clonotypes between healthy human individuals. Only in-frame clones appear in the TCRdb table, and some are missing; sequencing was by immunoSEQ multiplex PCR. This table holds just under 350,000 clones, less than 85% found once. The sequenced material came from memory CD4+ T cells sorted from blood. Regarding subset: CD45RA-negative fraction. These receptors originate from a man in his thirties or forties in good health.

CDR3 bases: TGCAGCGGATACAAGGTGAAAGAGACCCAGTACTTC. Protein: CSGYKVKETQYF. The V and J genes are TRBV29-1 and TRBJ2-5; D gene unclear. This CDR3 comprises 12 residues. V lost 7 bases, J lost 3 bases, and 12 bases lay in between. The germline gives CDR1 SQVTM, CDR2 ANQGSEA. The complete variable domain, with remaining parts taken from reference TRBV29-1 and TRBJ2-5, reads SAVISQKPSRDICQRGTSLTIQCQVDSQVTMMFWYRQQPGQSLTLIATANQGSEATYESGFVIDKFPISRPNLTFSTLTVSNMSPEDSSIYLCSGYKVKETQYFGPGTRLLVL.

This clone was seen more than once but under ten times. The rearrangement joins TRBV6-5 to TRBJ2-2; 8 bases line up with TRBD1. Germline loops: CDR1 MNHEY, CDR2 SVGAGI. This CDR3 is built from 14 residues. V shed 5 bases, J shed 4 bases, and the junction held 3 bases outside the gene matches. CDR3 nucleotides: TGTGCCAGCAGTCGACAGGGGAGCACCGGGGAGCTGTTTTTT. Translating gives CASSRQGSTGELFF.

The V call is TRBV7-2, the J call TRBJ2-7; TRBD2 is a possible D gene (6 bases). Germline loops: CDR1 SGHTA, CDR2 FQGNSA. The CDR3 extends over 14 amino acids. V was pared by 1 base and J by 4 bases, with 11 bases between. The CDR3 protein is CASSLGPGGYEQYF. In DNA, the CDR3 is TGTGCCAGCAGCTTAGGCCCCGGAGGGTACGAGCAGTACTTC.

This clone was detected only a few times. This chain connects TRBV4-1 to TRBJ1-4; D is undetermined. Germline loops: CDR1 MGHRA, CDR2 YSYEKL. V dropped 5 bases and J dropped 0 bases, with 19 bases sitting between them. CDR3 length: 18 residues. The CDR3 is CASSSRSSPPTTNEKLFF. In DNA form, the CDR3 reads TGCGCCAGCAGCTCACGCAGCTCCCCACCCACAACTAATGAAAAACTGTTTTTT.

The chain joins TRBV5-1 to TRBJ2-7, with a tentative D call TRBD1 (6 bases). This CDR3 is 14 amino acids long. V was trimmed by 1 base and J by 4 bases, leaving 12 bases between them. Germline V gives CDR1 SGHRS, CDR2 YFSETQ. This CDR3 reads CASSLNTGTYEQYF. DNA for the CDR3: TGCGCCAGCAGCTTGAATACAGGGACATACGAGCAGTACTTC.

There are a few counts of this clone. The chain has TRBV6-5 and TRBJ2-1, with 7 bases lining up with TRBD2. The germline CDR1 and CDR2 sequences are MNHEY and SVGAGI. This CDR3 comprises 13 residues. With V trimmed by 8 bases and J by 4 bases, 5 bases remained unmatched. The chain's CDR3 is CASRGRAYNEQFF. CDR3 in DNA: TGTGCCAGCCGCGGGAGAGCGTACAATGAGCAGTTCTTC.

V usage is TRBV5-1 and J usage is TRBJ2-6, with D unclear. V was trimmed by 3 bases and J by 0 bases, leaving 13 bases between them. Per germline, CDR1 SGHRS and CDR2 YFSETQ. This CDR3 has 17 residues. The CDR3 DNA is TGCGCCAGCAGCTCGACCTCGCCTGGCTCTGGGGCCAACGTCCTGACTTTC. This encodes CASSSTSPGSGANVLTF.

V and J are TRBV14 and TRBJ2-1; no reliable D call. Germline values: CDR1 SGHDN, CDR2 FVKESK. V lost 4 bases to trimming and J lost 1 base, with 8 bases between them. The CDR3 consists of 14 residues. Here the CDR3 reads CASSPIGSYNEQFF. For the CDR3, the DNA is TGTGCCAGCAGCCCTATCGGTTCCTACAATGAGCAGTTCTTC.

This rearrangement joins TRBV19 to TRBJ2-1; 8 bases fit TRBD2. V was pared by 6 bases and J by 0 bases, with 4 bases of the junction left unmatched. Germline V CDR1 and CDR2: LNHDA, SQIVND (reference sequence). The CDR3 totals 15 residues. The DNA of the CDR3 is TGTGCCAGTAGACTTAGCGGGGTCTCCTACAATGAGCAGTTCTTC. Translation gives CASRLSGVSYNEQFF. The entire variable domain, with the rest obtained from reference TRBV19 and TRBJ2-1, is as follows: DGGITQSPKYLFRKEGQNVTLSCEQNLNHDAMYWYRQDPGQGLRLIYYSQIVNDFQKGDIAEGYSVSREKKESFPLTVTSAQKNPTAFYLCASRLSGVSYNEQFFGPGTRLTVL.

The gene calls are TRBV5-6 and TRBJ2-1; D is uncertain. V lost 0 bases, J lost 8 bases, and 12 bases lay in between. This CDR3 spans 14 amino acids. Germline assignment: CDR1 SGHDT and CDR2 YYEEEE. As DNA, the CDR3 is TGTGCCAGCAGCTTGGCCCGGGTGGCTCATGAGCAGTTCTTC. Its translation: CASSLARVAHEQFF.

This clone was seen many times. V gene TRBV5-4 combines with J gene TRBJ2-3, with 11 bases identical to TRBD2. The CDR3 is 14 amino acids. CDR1 is SGHNT and CDR2 is YYREEE in the germline V gene (reference sequence). V was pared by 4 bases and J by 9 bases, with 7 bases of the junction left unmatched. CDR3: CASSPVLAGDTQYF. Written as DNA, the CDR3 is TGTGCCAGCAGCCCGGTACTAGCGGGAGACACGCAGTATTTT.

The chain combines TRBV6-1 with TRBJ2-1; TRBD2 matches at 14 bases. V lost 4 bases and J lost 9; bases outside the gene matches: 5. The V gene's germline CDR1 is MNHNS and CDR2 SASEGT. The CDR3 is 15 residues long. The chain's CDR3 is CASSGTSGRSREQFF. CDR3 bases: TGTGCCAGCAGTGGGACTAGCGGGAGGTCGCGTGAGCAGTTCTTC.